A selection of T cell receptor beta chains follows, all from one sample in a study of T cell responses to AZD1222 COVID-19 vaccine. The data were produced by immunoSEQ multiplex PCR, yet TCRdb's version contains in-frame clones alone and is incomplete. The sample consists of around 260,000 clones, 90% to 95% of them appearing once. Specimen: peripheral blood, collected on day 0 of AZD1222 vaccination. These receptors all come from an adult in good health. The CDR3 runs from the conserved cysteine through the conserved F or W. A D gene is named only where the DNA matches it firmly. Clone size is stated in some rows and not others, as once, few, many or a class when expanded.

>TRBJ1-1|.|.|TRBV7-2
TGTGCCAGCACCACCTCGGAGGCCGCGCGCGCTTTCTTT
CASTTSEAARAFF
>TRBJ1-5|.|.|TRBV28
TGTGCCAGCTCGGGGAGCAATCAGCCCCAGCATTTT
CASSGSNQPQHF
>TRBJ2-7|.|.|TRBV7-6
TGTGCCAGCAGCCTCAGAGAACTCGACGAGCAGTACTTC
CASSLRELDEQYF
>TRBJ2-7|.|.|TRBV28
TGTGCCAGCAGTTTCGGCTCCTACGAGCAGTACTTC
CASSFGSYEQYF
>TRBJ2-1|.|.|TRBV6-5
TGTGCCAGCAGTCGAGCAGGGGAAACCTACAATGAGCAGTTCTTC
CASSRAGETYNEQFF
>TRBJ2-6|.|.|TRBV15
TGTGCCACCAGCAGGCCTACAGGGATGACCGGGGCCAACGTCCTGACTTTC
CATSRPTGMTGANVLTF
>TRBJ2-3|TRBD2|.|TRBV2
TGTGCCAGCAGCCCCTCGGGCGGGGGGGTCCCAGATACGCAGTATTTT
CASSPSGGGVPDTQYF
>TRBJ1-5|.|.|TRBV28
TGTGCCAGCAGTTTATTCGTTAGGAATAGCAATCAGCCCCAGCATTTT
CASSLFVRNSNQPQHF
>TRBJ1-6|.|.|TRBV28
TGTGCCAGCAGTCCCCAGGGGCCAATCTATAATTCACCCCTCCACTTT
CASSPQGPIYNSPLHF
>TRBJ1-5|TRBD1|.|TRBV28
TGTGCCAGCAGTCCGGGACAGGGAGGCAATCAGCCCCAGCATTTT
CASSPGQGGNQPQHF
>TRBJ2-7|.|.|TRBV2
TGTGCCAGCACCCCACTAGTGAGCTCCTACGAGCAGTACTTC
CASTPLVSSYEQYF
>TRBJ1-1|.|.|TRBV27
TGTGCCAGCATCAACAGGAACACTGAAGCTTTCTTT
CASINRNTEAFF
>TRBJ2-3|.|once|TRBV2
TGTGCCAGCAGTGAAGGGGACCGAGGGACAGATACGCAGTATTTT
CASSEGDRGTDTQYF
>TRBJ2-7|.|.|TRBV11-2
TGTGCCAGCAGTCCTCGGGGACGCTCCTACGAGCAGTACTTC
CASSPRGRSYEQYF
>TRBJ1-2|.|.|TRBV3-1/TRBV3-2
TGTGCCAGCAGCCCTAATATACAATCAGGTGGCTACACCTTC
CASSPNIQSGGYTF
>TRBJ1-5|.|.|TRBV28
TGTGCCAGCAGTTCGGGACTCCCAGGTTATCCCCAGCATTTT
CASSSGLPGYPQHF
>TRBJ2-3|TRBD1|.|TRBV3-1/TRBV3-2
TGTGCCAGCAGCCAAGCAACAGGGGAAGATACGCAGTATTTT
CASSQATGEDTQYF
>TRBJ1-4|.|.|TRBV19
TGTGCCAGTAGTATAATGGGGGCAGGTGAAAAACTGTTTTTT
CASSIMGAGEKLFF
>TRBJ1-6|TRBD1|once|TRBV6-5
TGTGCCAGCAGACCACAGGGGGCGAATTCACCCCTCCACTTT
CASRPQGANSPLHF
>TRBJ2-7|TRBD1|.|TRBV2
TGTGCCAGCACAGCCGACAGGGCCTACGAGCAGTACTTC
CASTADRAYEQYF
>TRBJ1-2|.|.|TRBV7-2
TGTGCCAGCAGCTTAGCCATCTTGGGGTTTTATGGCTACACCTTC
CASSLAILGFYGYTF
>TRBJ1-3|.|.|TRBV18
TGTGCCAGCTCTATGGGCACGGCGTCTGGAAACACCATATATTTT
CASSMGTASGNTIYF
>TRBJ2-3|.|.|TRBV9
TGTGCCAGCAGCGTAGGGAACGGGGGATCAGATACGCAGTATTTT
CASSVGNGGSDTQYF
>TRBJ2-7|.|.|TRBV28
TGTGCCATCAAAGTCCTTACAGGGTCCCAGCCGCCCTTATCCTACGAGCAGTACTTC
CAIKVLTGSQPPLSYEQYF
>TRBJ2-7|TRBD1|.|TRBV25-1
TGTGCCAGCAGTGGGACAGGGAGCAACGAGCAGTACTTC
CASSGTGSNEQYF
>TRBJ2-7|.|.|TRBV5-4
TGTGCCAGCAGCCCCTTCCCCGAGGGGGAAGGCTACGAGCAGTACTTC
CASSPFPEGEGYEQYF
>TRBJ2-7|.|.|TRBV9
TGTGCCAGCAGCGCCGGGAGGACAGGCCCCTACGAGCAGTACTTC
CASSAGRTGPYEQYF
>TRBJ2-7|.|.|TRBV2
TGTGCCAGCAAAAGAGGGGAATTCGGCTACGAGCAGTACTTC
CASKRGEFGYEQYF
>TRBJ1-1|.|.|TRBV19
TGTGCCAACCCAAGACAGACCATGAACACTGAAGCTTTCTTT
CANPRQTMNTEAFF
>TRBJ1-5|.|.|TRBV30
TGTGCCTGGAGTACCAGGGCTTGGCAGCCCCAGCATTTT
CAWSTRAWQPQHF
>TRBJ2-7|.|.|TRBV5-1
TGCGCCAGCAGCTTGGTAGGGGACTACGAGCAGTACTTC
CASSLVGDYEQYF
>TRBJ1-3|TRBD1|.|TRBV18
TGTGCCAGCTCACCCGGGACAGGCCGAATTGGAAACACCATATATTTT
CASSPGTGRIGNTIYF
>TRBJ1-5|.|.|TRBV7-2
TGTGCCAGCAGCTTAGTCAGGGGAGGCAATCAGCCCCAGCATTTT
CASSLVRGGNQPQHF
>TRBJ2-7|TRBD1|.|TRBV18
TGTGCCAGCTCAGAGGGGGCGCAGGACGAGCAGTACTTC
CASSEGAQDEQYF
>TRBJ2-5|.|.|TRBV7-9
TGTGCCAGCAGCTCAAACGGGGCTCGGGAGACCCAGTACTTC
CASSSNGARETQYF
>TRBJ1-2|.|.|TRBV12-3/TRBV12-4
TGTGCCAGCAGCCTATCCGGGAACTATGGCTACACCTTC
CASSLSGNYGYTF
>TRBJ1-1|TRBD1|.|TRBV24-1
TGTGCCACCAGTGATCTACTTGGGACAGGGTTGATGAACACTGAAGCTTTCTTT
CATSDLLGTGLMNTEAFF
>TRBJ2-1|.|once|TRBV19
TGTGCCAGTAGTATAGGTGGTGAGCAGTTCTTC
CASSIGGEQFF
>TRBJ1-4|.|.|TRBV5-1
TGCGCCAGCAGCTTGGAGAGGGGGACTAATGAAAAACTGTTTTTT
CASSLERGTNEKLFF
>TRBJ2-7|.|.|TRBV12-3/TRBV12-4
TGTGCCAGCAGGTCGGATGGTTACGAGCAGTACTTC
CASRSDGYEQYF
>TRBJ1-2|.|once|TRBV21-1
TGTGCCAGCAGCAGAAGGGAGGACTGGGAGAACTATGGCTACACCTTC
CASSRREDWENYGYTF
>TRBJ2-2|.|.|TRBV5-8
TGTGCCAGCAGCTCCGACAGAACCGGGGAGCTGTTTTTT
CASSSDRTGELFF
>TRBJ2-1|.|.|TRBV28
TGTGCCAGCAGTTCCCTCGAGCCTCCCAATGAGCAGTTCTTC
CASSSLEPPNEQFF